The sequence of this T cell receptor (beta chain) was determined in a study of regulatory T cells in long-lasting Graves disease. At the level of the study: The term persistent Graves' disease signified upward of 5 years on antithyroid drugs with positive TSH receptor antibodies. Broader study findings: TRBV28, TRBJ1-2 and TRBJ2-5 were segments that persistent disease favored.

This sample's time point: persistent/refractory GD, antithyroid drugs over 5 years with positive TRAb. Generation of the TCR library employed RNA extracted from PBMCs. Patients with Graves' disease were diagnosed by American Thyroid Association guidelines. Investigators prepared the TCR beta libraries by applying iRepertoire HTBI primers and Arm-PCR of CDR3 regions. TCRdb independently ran MiXCR on the multiplex PCR reads; one entry per CDR3 protein. This sample carries a few hundred thousand distinct CDR3 sequences, around a quarter of them seen once, and the ten largest clones take approximately 26%. The germline V gene encodes CDR1 SNHLY and CDR2 FYNNEI. The CDR3 covers 15 residues. On this clonotype itself: The antigen remains undetermined. A read error may explain this, as a much larger clone is one base away.

Sequenced material: peripheral blood mononuclear cells (PBMCs), taken when the disease was refractory, from a patient treated with antithyroid drugs. The receptor was derived from a female donor with Graves disease. This chain links TRBV2 with TRBJ2-7; D may be TRBD1 (6 bases). The CDR3 loop is CASSEGTAGPYERYF. CDR3 nucleotides: TGTGCCAGCAGTGAAGGGACAGCAGGCCCCTACGAGCGGTACTTC.